The 21 T cell receptor beta chains in this list originate from one sample, sequenced in a study of human T cells and chemical hapten exposure. A single record per CDR3 protein comes from TCRdb applying MiXCR to the RACE reads. The sample holds 50,000 or so distinct CDR3 sequences; roughly a tenth are singletons and the top ten take 15% to 20%. Noted time point: patch test 3, about 24 weeks after DPC sensitization. Treatment denoted: therapeutic diphenylcyclopropenone sensitization with weekly scalp DPC. The starting material was whole blood, obtained in connection with sensitization to the hapten diphenylcyclopropenone (DPC). These receptors came from a woman aged 40 to 50 with alopecia areata. Some clones in this sample may be carry-over from other donors' samples.

The table lists this clonotype with a few counts. This sequence joins TRBV4-3 and TRBJ2-4; no clear D. Germline V gene lookup returns CDR1 LGHNA and CDR2 YSLEER. There are 13 residues in the CDR3. Trimming took off 0 bases at V and 8 bases at J, with 8 bases between the two ends. CDR3 sequence: CASSQEDWDIQYF. The DNA of the CDR3 is TGCGCCAGCAGCCAAGAAGACTGGGACATTCAGTACTTC.

The V gene is TRBV7-9, the J gene TRBJ2-7; the D call may be TRBD1 or TRBD2 (5 bases each). V lost 4 bases and J 4 bases, leaving 14 bases between the germline ends. CDR1 SEHNR and CDR2 FQNEAQ come from the germline V gene (reference sequence). The CDR3 has 14 amino acids. CDR3 loop: CASSSTGTLYEQYF. For the CDR3, the DNA is TGTGCCAGCAGCTCGACCGGGACCCTATACGAGCAGTACTTC.

This clonotype has only a few counts. This chain uses TRBV20-1 with TRBJ1-4; D is uncertain. The CDR3 contains 11 residues. The V end was cut by 3 bases, the J end by 6 bases, with 5 bases between. CDR1 and CDR2 (germline): DFQATT, SNEGSKA (reference sequence). The CDR3 protein is CSASPYEKLFF. The CDR3 DNA reads as TGCAGTGCTAGCCCCTATGAAAAACTGTTTTTT.

Here the CDR3 reads CASSEAGPQEEQYF. The CDR3 DNA sequence: TGTGCCAGCAGTGAAGCCGGGCCTCAAGAGGAGCAGTACTTC. The rearrangement links TRBV6-5 to TRBJ2-7; D remains unclear. From germline, CDR1 is MNHEY and CDR2 SVGAGI. This CDR3 comprises 14 residues. Trimming pared 5 bases from V and 7 bases from J, leaving 18 bases between.

This clonotype has a count of ten or more. The chain is built from TRBV12-3 or TRBV12-4 and TRBJ1-5; no reliable D call. Deletions cut 6 bases from V and 0 bases from J, with 18 bases between. The CDR3 has 17 residues. The CDR3 region has the DNA TGTGCCAGCAGGGTGGCGGGTTTGGCCGATAGCAATCAGCCCCAGCATTTT. Its translation is CASRVAGLADSNQPQHF.

The chain couples TRBV4-2 to TRBJ2-5; D is unresolved. This CDR3 comprises 15 residues. Between the trimmed V and J ends, which lost 1 base and 1 base, there was a span of 10 bases. CDR1 is LGHNA, CDR2 YNFKEQ, per germline. The CDR3 DNA sequence: TGTGCCAGCAGCCAAGTTGTGGGCAGCCAAGAGACCCAGTACTTC. It is translated as CASSQVVGSQETQYF.

This clonotype has more than one count but fewer than ten. The rearrangement links TRBV5-1 to TRBJ2-7, with TRBD1 matching 7 bases. V shed 7 bases, J shed 2 bases, and the junction held 9 bases outside the gene matches. Germline CDR1 reads SGHRS; CDR2 reads YFSETQ. CDR3 length equals 14 residues. CDR3 loop: CASGQGTDPYEQYF. In nucleotides, the CDR3 is TGCGCCAGCGGCCAGGGGACAGATCCCTACGAGCAGTACTTC.

This clonotype occurred many times. The chain couples TRBV6-2 or TRBV6-3 to TRBJ2-5; tentatively, D is TRBD1 or TRBD2 (5 bases each). The CDR3 extends over 14 amino acids. Trimming took off 5 bases at V and 3 bases at J, with 13 bases between the two ends. The germline gives CDR1 MNHEY, CDR2 SVGEGT. In DNA form, the CDR3 reads TGTGCCAGCAGTCTCCGGGGCCCAGAAGAGACCCAGTACTTC. It is translated as CASSLRGPEETQYF.

The sample holds many counts of this clonotype. The rearrangement links TRBV14 to TRBJ2-1; D call uncertain. The CDR3 loop spans 17 amino acids. The germline V gene has CDR1 SGHDN and CDR2 FVKESK. The ends were cut back, 0 bases at V and 9 bases at J, with 21 bases in the middle. As DNA, the CDR3 is TGTGCCAGCAGCCAAGATGGAGAGAGGCAGAGCCGTGGTGAGCAGTTCTTC. Translating it yields CASSQDGERQSRGEQFF. Looking up the rest from reference TRBV14 and TRBJ2-1 gives the full variable domain: EAGVTQFPSHSVIEKGQTVTLRCDPISGHDNLYWYRRVMGKEIKFLLHFVKESKQDESGMPNNRFLAERTGGTYSTLKVQPAELEDSGVYFCASSQDGERQSRGEQFFGPGTRLTVL.

The chain uses TRBV9 and TRBJ1-1; no clear D. The CDR3 is 13 amino acids. V shed 6 bases and J shed 1 base, with 10 bases lying between them. Looked up from germline, CDR1 is SGDLS and CDR2 is YYNGEE. CDR3 region: CASNGEGNTEAFF. The CDR3 DNA follows: TGTGCCAGCAACGGAGAGGGGAACACTGAAGCTTTCTTT.

The table lists this clonotype with a few counts. The chain links TRBV11-2 to TRBJ2-7, with D possibly being TRBD1 or TRBD2 (5 bases each). Per the germline V gene, CDR1 is SGHAT and CDR2 is FQNNGV. This CDR3 region has 14 residues. The V end lost 3 bases, the J end lost 4 bases, and 13 bases lay between the germline ends. The CDR3 DNA reads as TGTGCCAGCAGCTTTGGCGAGGGGCAGTACGAGCAGTACTTC. Its translation: CASSFGEGQYEQYF. Drawing the rest from reference TRBV11-2 and TRBJ2-7, the complete variable domain is EAGVAQSPRYKIIEKRQSVAFWCNPISGHATLYWYQQILGQGPKLLIQFQNNGVVDDSQLPKDRFSAERLKGVDSTLKIQPAKLEDSAVYLCASSFGEGQYEQYFGPGTRLTVT.

This clonotype was picked up a small number of times. This sequence joins TRBV5-6 and TRBJ1-4; 7 bases fit TRBD1. V trimming: 4 bases; J trimming: 7 bases; junction bases outside the gene matches: 10. Germline values: CDR1 SGHDT, CDR2 YYEEEE. CDR3 length: 15 amino acids. CDR3 protein: CASSANRGGSEKLFF. CDR3 nucleotide sequence: TGTGCCAGCAGCGCAAACAGGGGTGGGAGTGAAAAACTGTTTTTT.

J is TRBJ2-6 and V is TRBV6-2 or TRBV6-3, with D unresolved. Trimming stripped 5 bases from V and 2 bases from J, with 10 bases between. Germline lookup yields CDR1 MNHEY and CDR2 SVGEGT. This CDR3 comprises 15 residues. CDR3 nucleotides: TGTGCCAGCAGTCCTACGACAACTGGGGCCAACGTCCTGACTTTC. This gives the protein CASSPTTTGANVLTF.

This clonotype was recorded many times. The V call is TRBV28, the J call TRBJ2-3, with no clear D. The CDR3 has 12 residues. In germline, CDR1 is MDHEN, CDR2 SYDVKM. V lost 6 bases and J 5 bases, leaving 9 bases between the germline ends. CDR3 in amino acids: CASSQTQDTQYF. The CDR3 region has the DNA TGTGCCAGCAGCCAGACTCAAGATACGCAGTATTTT.

The V gene is TRBV7-2, the J gene TRBJ2-5; D gene uncertain. The V end was cut by 4 bases, the J end by 3 bases, with 9 bases between. Germline V gene lookup returns CDR1 SGHTA and CDR2 FQGNSA. This CDR3 has 13 residues. The CDR3 loop reads CASSWSYKETQYF. DNA for the CDR3: TGTGCCAGCAGCTGGTCTTATAAAGAGACCCAGTACTTC.

This clonotype occurred many times. The gene calls are TRBV10-3 and TRBJ2-7; TRBD2 matches at 9 bases. Trimming cost V 3 bases and J 3 bases; bases outside gene matches: 12. CDR3 length: 17 residues. The germline gives CDR1 ENHRY, CDR2 SYGVKD. Here the CDR3 DNA reads TGTGCCATCAGTGAACTTGCGGGGGGGCCCTCTATCTACGAGCAGTACTTC. This gives the protein CAISELAGGPSIYEQYF.

This chain links TRBV4-2 with TRBJ1-2; 7 bases are a match to TRBD1. CDR1 and CDR2 from the germline V gene are LGHNA and YNFKEQ. The CDR3 extends over 16 amino acids. The ends lost 4 bases at V and 2 bases at J; junction bases unmatched: 10. The CDR3 nucleotides are TGTGCCAGCAGCCCAACCATTGGACAGGAGAACTATGGCTACACCTTC. Its translation: CASSPTIGQENYGYTF.

This clonotype was picked up many times. This sequence joins TRBV21-1 and TRBJ1-5; the table's D call, TRBD1, has no DNA check behind it. TRBV21-1 is an annotated pseudogene. CDR3 size: 14 residues. The CDR3 DNA reads TGTGCCAGCAGCAAAGGGGGGTCCAATCAGCCCCAGCATTTT. The encoded protein is CASSKGGSNQPQHF.

This clonotype was detected many times. The chain couples TRBV30 to TRBJ2-2; D is unclear. The V gene lost 0 bases and the J gene lost 6 bases, with 11 bases spanning the gap. This CDR3 has 14 amino acids. Per germline, CDR1 GTSNPN and CDR2 SVGIG (reference sequence). CDR3 DNA: TGTGCCTGGAGTGTCCTCCAAAAAGCCGGGGAGCTGTTTTTT. This gives the protein CAWSVLQKAGELFF. The whole variable domain, filled in from reference TRBV30 and TRBJ2-2, reads SQTIHQWPATLVQPVGSPLSLECTVEGTSNPNLYWYRQAAGRGLQLLFYSVGIGQISSEVPQNLSASRPQDRQFILSSKKLLLSDSGFYLCAWSVLQKAGELFFGEGSRLTVL.

This sequence joins TRBV28 and TRBJ2-2, with D tentatively TRBD1 (5 bases). Trimming pared 4 bases from V and 0 bases from J, leaving 6 bases between. The CDR3 is 14 residues long. Germline V gene sequence: CDR1 MDHEN, CDR2 SYDVKM. The CDR3 protein is CASSSRANTGELFF. The DNA for the CDR3 is TGTGCCAGCAGTTCCAGGGCGAACACCGGGGAGCTGTTTTTT.

This clonotype was detected ten times or more. The gene calls are TRBV5-1 and TRBJ2-2, with 8 bases that match TRBD1. The CDR3 covers 14 residues. Germline loops: CDR1 SGHRS, CDR2 YFSETQ. Trimming at V came to 3 bases and at J to 4 bases, leaving 2 bases not matched to a gene. In DNA form, the CDR3 reads TGCGCCAGCAGCTCCGGGACAGGCACCGGGGAGCTGTTTTTT. Translating gives CASSSGTGTGELFF.